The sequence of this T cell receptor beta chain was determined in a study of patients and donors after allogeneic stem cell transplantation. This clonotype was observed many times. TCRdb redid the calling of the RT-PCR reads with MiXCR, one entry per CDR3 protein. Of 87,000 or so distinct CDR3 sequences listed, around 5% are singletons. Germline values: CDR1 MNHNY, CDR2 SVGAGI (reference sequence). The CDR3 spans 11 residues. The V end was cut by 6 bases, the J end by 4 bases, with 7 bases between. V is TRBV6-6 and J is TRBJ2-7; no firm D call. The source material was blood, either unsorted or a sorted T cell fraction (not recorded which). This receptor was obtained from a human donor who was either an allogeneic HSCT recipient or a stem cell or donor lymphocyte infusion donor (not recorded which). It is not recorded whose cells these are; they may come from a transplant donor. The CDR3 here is CASRTGYEQYF. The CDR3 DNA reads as TGTGCCAGCAGGACCGGATACGAGCAGTACTTC.